This T cell receptor (beta chain) was identified in a study of multiple sclerosis patients with progressive multifocal leukoencephalopathy. Each PCR contained spiked synthetic TR CDR3 controls spanning every V-J pairing. TCRdb's copy holds only in-frame clones and misses some; the assay was immunoSEQ multiplex PCR. The sample lists about 25,000 clones, 75% to 95% occurring once. The CDR3 runs to 17 residues. V lost 4 bases and J 0 bases, leaving 16 bases between the germline ends. The germline CDR1 and CDR2 sequences are SGHTA and FQGNSA. The time point denotes: more than ten months of natalizumab therapy. The control group, sampled over time, had multiple sclerosis, received natalizumab and did not develop PML. This clone was seen more than once but under ten times. The antigen is undetermined. General study results and limits: At PML onset, no shared TRBV or TRBJ gene usage was seen.

V and J are TRBV7-2 and TRBJ1-3; D ambiguous. This TCR derives from a man aged 30-40 years with multiple sclerosis. The starting material was PBMCs, obtained from a patient treated with natalizumab. The CDR3 here is CASSSGLRYPSGNTIYF. The CDR3 nucleotides are TGTGCCAGCAGCTCCGGTTTACGGTATCCCTCTGGAAACACCATATATTTT. Variable domain in full (rest from reference TRBV7-2 and TRBJ1-3): GAGVSQSPSNKVTEKGKDVELRCDPISGHTALYWYRQSLGQGLEFLIYFQGNSAPDKSGLPSDRFSAERTGGSVSTLTIQRTQQEDSAVYLCASSSGLRYPSGNTIYFGEGSWLTVV.